This T cell receptor beta chain was identified during a study of T cell repertoires in cytomegalovirus infection (dated by TCRdb to about 2019). The study in broad terms: Alongside well-studied HLA-B-restricted epitopes, the peptide stimulations were aimed at recently identified HLA-C-restricted CMV epitopes, whose presentation resists viral immunomodulation. Donor HLA type was relevant to the analysis, because carriage of CMV infection together with the matching HLA type was indicated by public TCR beta signatures.

V loses 5 bases of germline sequence and J loses 0 bases, and the interval between the two ends is 15 bases. The germline V gene sets CDR1 to SGHTA and CDR2 to FQGNSA. Its CDR3 holds 16 amino acids, cysteine through phenylalanine. The CDR3 DNA has 48 bases and is translated from base 1. The full study reports these points: In both this cohort and an independent roughly 350-donor cohort, the cumulative frequency of public TCR beta family members distinguished carriers of CMV infection plus the relevant HLA type. The ex vivo response was dominated by HLA-C-restricted CMV-specific TCR beta clonotypes, and the single most frequent clonotype in two of eight donors was supplied by these HLA-C-restricted clonotypes.

This clonotype was observed many times. Its specific antigen is unknown. No quality values exist for individual bases; no much larger clone is one base distant. In the paper's terms, the treatment or condition label means: in vitro stimulation with specific CMV peptide epitopes to enrich CMV-specific T cells. TCRdb shows the sequencer as Illumina HiSeq 1500. TCRdb handled the public reads itself, with Q25 trimming in fastp and clone calling in MiXCR, and kept productive beta chains. Every distinct CDR3 protein forms one entry, paired with its most common genes and DNA. This sample gives some 270,000 distinct CDR3 sequences in total; less than 25% of them show up just once. Together, the top ten hold roughly a fifth of the sample.

This chain is built from TRBV7-2 and TRBJ2-3; TRBD2 could be the D gene, as 5 bases match. This specimen consisted of cultured PBMCs, obtained from culture after CMV antigen stimulation. This TCR derives from a human donor in good health (CMV status not recorded). Some clones in this sample may be carry-over from other donors' samples. Here the CDR3 is given as CASSLGSSSSTDTQYF. At the DNA level, the sequence is TGTGCCAGCAGCCTAGGGAGCAGTTCTAGCACAGATACGCAGTATTTT.